This TCR beta chain came from a study of identical twins. Whole-study findings and limits: Fewer insertions marked abundant cord blood beta clonotypes; young adult naive trended weakly, memory not at all.

TCRdb re-called the 5' RACE reads through MiXCR, storing one row per CDR3 protein. There are hundreds of thousands of distinct CDR3 sequences in the sample; approximately 7% occur only once, and 3.5% to 4% lies in the top ten. Healthy Caucasians were all of the donors. Only a few counts were recorded for this clonotype. Its antigen is unknown. The same data also went into a second study, on yellow fever vaccine responses in identical twins.

This clonotype was sampled from a woman under 30 in good health. The sequenced sample was memory (CD45RO+) T cells sorted from blood.

The CDR3 DNA is TGTGCCAGCACCCTCGCGGGGGGGGGACTAGCTAACTATGGCTACACCTTC. The encoded protein is CASTLAGGGLANYGYTF. The V gene is TRBV28, the J gene TRBJ1-2; TRBD1 is a possible D gene (5 bases). Germline V gene data show CDR1 as MDHEN and CDR2 as SYDVKM. This CDR3 is built from 17 residues. Trimming took off 7 bases at V and 0 bases at J, with 21 bases between the two ends.